These 9 T cell receptor beta chains were sequenced from one sample in a study of T cell repertoires in cytomegalovirus infection. In TCRdb, the reads were re-called with MiXCR into one record per CDR3 protein. The data show roughly 170,000 distinct CDR3 sequences, less than 25% seen once. Their recognized antigens are unknown. This specimen was CD8+ T cells from cultured PBMCs, taken from culture after CMV antigen stimulation. The receptors here all came from a human donor in good health (CMV status not recorded). Some clones in this sample may be carry-over from other donors' samples.

The chain joins TRBV7-2 to TRBJ2-7, with a tentative D call TRBD2 (5 bases). Per germline, CDR1 SGHTA and CDR2 FQGNSA. The CDR3 contains 12 residues. V gave up 4 bases and J gave up 5 bases, with 9 bases separating them. CDR3 residues: CASSWELDEQYF. CDR3 DNA sequence: TGTGCCAGCAGCTGGGAGCTAGACGAGCAGTACTTC.

The chain couples TRBV7-2 to TRBJ1-5; the D is unclear. CDR3 length: 17 amino acids. From germline, CDR1 is SGHTA and CDR2 FQGNSA. Trimming cost V 5 bases and J 2 bases, with 19 bases left between them. The CDR3 coding sequence is TGTGCCAGCAGCCCTAGCCCCGTGGACTGGGGCAATCAGCCCCAGCATTTT. It yields the protein CASSPSPVDWGNQPQHF.

This clonotype was counted only a few times. J is TRBJ2-6 and V is TRBV10-3; no firm D call. This CDR3 region has 15 residues. Trimming left V 0 bases short and J 2 bases short, with 5 bases between. The germline V gene has CDR1 ENHRY and CDR2 SYGVKD. CDR3: CAISESGTGANVLTF. DNA of the CDR3: TGTGCCATCAGTGAGTCAGGGACTGGGGCCAACGTCCTGACTTTC.

Only a few counts were recorded for this clonotype. The CDR3 loop reads CASWVDATEAFF. CDR3 coding DNA: TGTGCCAGCTGGGTTGACGCCACTGAAGCTTTCTTT. V usage is TRBV7-9 and J usage is TRBJ1-1, with unresolved D. CDR3 size: 12 residues. Germline CDR1 is SEHNR and CDR2 is FQNEAQ (reference sequence). Trimming pared 8 bases from V and 4 bases from J, leaving 11 bases between.

A few counts support this clonotype. The CDR3 here is CSAPPGGSSFYEQYF. Here the CDR3 DNA reads TGCAGTGCCCCTCCCGGAGGGTCCTCATTTTACGAGCAGTACTTC. The gene calls are TRBV20-1 and TRBJ2-7; tentative D call: TRBD2 (6 bases). Trimming stripped 6 bases from V and 4 bases from J, with 22 bases between. Germline V gives CDR1 DFQATT, CDR2 SNEGSKA (reference sequence). The CDR3 spans 15 residues.

V gene TRBV11-2 combines with J gene TRBJ2-7; TRBD1 matches 11 bases. Trimming took 8 bases from V and 6 from J; bases not matched to a gene: 6. Germline V gene data show CDR1 as SGHAT and CDR2 as FQNNGV. The CDR3 runs to 13 residues. The CDR3 loop is CASQGQGGPEQYF. CDR3 DNA sequence: TGTGCCAGCCAGGGACAGGGGGGACCCGAGCAGTACTTC.

V gene TRBV2 combines with J gene TRBJ2-3; tentatively, D is TRBD2 (7 bases). Germline lookup yields CDR1 SNHLY and CDR2 FYNNEI. The CDR3 runs 17 residues. Trimming cost V 1 base and J 3 bases, with 17 bases left between them. The CDR3 reads CASSEDYNGGPTDTQYF. The CDR3 region has the DNA TGTGCCAGCAGTGAAGATTATAACGGGGGGCCGACAGATACGCAGTATTTT.

This chain connects TRBV11-2 to TRBJ2-3; no definite D call. The CDR3 extends over 16 amino acids. Trimming removed 1 base from V and 3 bases from J, with 14 bases in between. Germline V gene lookup returns CDR1 SGHAT and CDR2 FQNNGV. The DNA of the CDR3 is TGTGCCAGCAGCTTAGGACCCGTCGAGCCTACAGATACGCAGTATTTT. Protein sequence: CASSLGPVEPTDTQYF.

This clonotype was recorded a few times. This rearrangement joins TRBV7-9 to TRBJ2-7, with 10 bases lining up with TRBD1. V lost 5 bases, J lost 5 bases, and 6 bases stayed unmatched. There are 14 residues in the CDR3. The germline V gene has CDR1 SEHNR and CDR2 FQNEAQ (reference sequence). The CDR3 loop is CASSRQGAQDEQYF. As DNA, the CDR3 is TGTGCCAGCAGCCGACAGGGGGCTCAGGACGAGCAGTACTTC.